This T cell receptor beta chain was recorded in a study of cytomegalovirus exposure and HLA in healthy donors. Study findings and constraints: V segments that were indistinguishable, TRBV6-2 and TRBV6-3 among them, were omitted from analysis.

The CDR3 consists of 14 residues. The V end was cut by 0 bases, the J end by 5 bases, with 11 bases between. Germline V CDR1 and CDR2: SGHAT, FQNNGV. Both 60 Vbeta primers and 13 Jbeta primers went into the PCR. Data came from immunoSEQ multiplex PCR; TCRdb stores just in-frame clones and leaves some out. The table includes 60,000 to 70,000 clones, about 77% detected once. This clone was counted once. The antigen is not known. The sequence derives from a middle-aged man in good health and CMV-seronegative. The sequencing input was PBMCs. The rearrangement uses TRBV11-2 and TRBJ2-7; a possible D gene is TRBD1 (6 bases). The CDR3 spells CASSLERTENEQYF. CDR3 DNA sequence: TGTGCCAGCAGCTTAGAGCGGACAGAGAACGAGCAGTACTTC.